This T cell receptor beta chain comes out of a study of blood T cell repertoires in COVID-19. Donors in Cohort 3 counted as recovered after two negative PCRs, clearance, or symptom resolution. Original handling: Scientists estimated how many nucleated cells there were by amplifying reference gene primers. The protocol was immunoSEQ multiplex PCR, while the TCRdb copy is restricted to in-frame clones and leaves out a portion. The DNA was the basis for D and trimming; V, J and clone size are from that table. The sample shows fewer than 300,000 clones, around 90% of them seen only once. Trimming took off 3 bases at V and 0 bases at J, with 9 bases between the two ends. Germline CDR1 is WNHNN and CDR2 is SYGVQD (reference sequence). The CDR3 spans 15 residues. A single count supports this clone.

This clonotype originated in a woman in her 30s who had recovered from COVID-19. V is TRBV10-1 and J is TRBJ2-1; D uncertain. The sample taken for sequencing was PBMCs or T cells enriched from blood (not recorded which). Here the CDR3 DNA reads TGCGCCAGCAGTGAAGCAGCAGGCTCCTACAATGAGCAGTTCTTC. Translated, it gives CASSEAAGSYNEQFF.